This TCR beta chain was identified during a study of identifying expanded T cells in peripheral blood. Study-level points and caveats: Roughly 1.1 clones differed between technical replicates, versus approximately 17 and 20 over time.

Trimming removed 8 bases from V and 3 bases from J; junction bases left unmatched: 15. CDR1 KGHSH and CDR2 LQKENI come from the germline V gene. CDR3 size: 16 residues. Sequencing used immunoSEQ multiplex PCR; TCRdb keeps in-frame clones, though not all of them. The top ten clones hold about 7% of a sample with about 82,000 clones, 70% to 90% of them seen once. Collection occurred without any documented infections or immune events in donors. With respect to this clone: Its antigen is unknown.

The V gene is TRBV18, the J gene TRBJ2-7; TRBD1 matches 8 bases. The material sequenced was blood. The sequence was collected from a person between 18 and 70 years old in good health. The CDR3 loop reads CASADGRTGFIYEQYF. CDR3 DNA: TGTGCCAGCGCCGATGGGAGGACAGGGTTCATCTACGAGCAGTACTTC. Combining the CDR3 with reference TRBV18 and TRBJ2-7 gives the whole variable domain NAGVMQNPRHLVRRRGQEARLRCSPMKGHSHVYWYRQLPEEGLKFMVYLQKENIIDESGMPKERFSAEFPKEGPSILRIQQVVRGDSAAYFCASADGRTGFIYEQYFGPGTRLTVT.